The 24 T cell receptor beta chains reported below all come from one sample, sequenced in a study of blood T cells in healthy people across ages. Using a J-beta primer mix together with a sample-barcoded 5' primer, a second PCR was run for roughly 7 to 12 cycles. One entry per CDR3 protein results from TCRdb running MiXCR on the 5' RACE reads. The sample records 750,000 to 850,000 distinct CDR3 sequences, 25% being singletons. This sample was also put to use in a study of T cells of mothers and their children.

The sequenced material came from blood. Receptors originate from a boy younger than 18 in good health.

The CDR3 sequence is CASSPLDSNLGGYTF. For the CDR3, the DNA is TGTGCCAGCTCACCACTCGACAGTAATCTTGGTGGCTACACCTTC. The chain recombines TRBV18 with TRBJ1-2, with D maybe TRBD1 (5 bases). From germline, CDR1 is KGHSH and CDR2 LQKENI. This CDR3 has 15 amino acids. Deletions cut 1 base from V and 7 bases from J, with 16 bases between.

CDR3 sequence: CASSLYPAPNYGYTF. DNA for the CDR3: TGTGCCAGCAGTTTATATCCGGCCCCTAACTATGGCTACACCTTC. This rearrangement joins TRBV27 to TRBJ1-2, with D unresolved. The germline V gene encodes CDR1 MNHEY and CDR2 SMNVEV (reference sequence). The CDR3 is made up of 15 amino acids. The V gene lost 1 base and the J gene lost 0 bases, with 9 bases spanning the gap.

V and J are TRBV29-1 and TRBJ1-5; possible D gene TRBD1, 5 bases. The V end lost 6 bases, the J end lost 5 bases, and 14 bases lay between the germline ends. Germline V CDR1 and CDR2: SQVTM, ANQGSEA. The CDR3 sequence is 13 residues long. For the CDR3, the DNA is TGCAGCGTGGCGACAGAGGCTTATCAGCCCCAGCATTTT. It is translated as CSVATEAYQPQHF.

This rearrangement joins TRBV15 to TRBJ2-6; D perhaps matches TRBD1 (5 bases). CDR1 and CDR2 (germline): LNHNV, YYDKDF (reference sequence). The CDR3 runs to 15 residues. V was clipped by 5 bases and J by 0 bases, with 8 bases between them. CDR3 bases: TGTGCCACCAGCGAGACAGTCTCTGGGGCCAACGTCCTGACTTTC. Its translation is CATSETVSGANVLTF.

CDR3 sequence (DNA): TGCGCCAGCAGCCAGAAGATACAGGGAGGTCGGTCTTTCTTT. Translated: CASSQKIQGGRSFF. This chain joins TRBV4-1 and TRBJ1-1; tentatively, D is TRBD1 (6 bases). The germline V gene has CDR1 MGHRA and CDR2 YSYEKL. The CDR3 has 14 residues. V was trimmed by 3 bases and J by 12 bases, leaving 20 bases between them.

The rearrangement links TRBV20-1 to TRBJ1-2; possibly TRBD1 for D (5 bases). This CDR3 is built from 15 residues. Per germline, CDR1 DFQATT and CDR2 SNEGSKA (reference sequence). With 8 bases removed from V and 5 bases from J, the gap between germline ends came to 24 bases. The CDR3, as DNA: TGCAGTCCCTCAGGAGCCGGGACGGAAAAGTATGGCTACACCTTC. Amino acid sequence: CSPSGAGTEKYGYTF.

This clonotype was detected a few times. The chain couples TRBV5-1 to TRBJ2-5; 10 nucleotides agree with TRBD2. This CDR3 comprises 15 residues. Germline CDR1 and CDR2: SGHRS and YFSETQ. The V gene end was trimmed by 4 bases and the J gene end by 4 bases; junction bases not matched to a gene: 7. The CDR3 coding sequence is TGCGCCAGCAGCGGTAGGACTAGCGGTGGAGAGACCCAGTACTTC. The encoded protein is CASSGRTSGGETQYF. The whole variable domain, filled in from reference TRBV5-1 and TRBJ2-5, reads KAGVTQTPRYLIKTRGQQVTLSCSPISGHRSVSWYQQTPGQGLQFLFEYFSETQRNKGNFPGRFSGRQFSNSRSEMNVSTLELGDSALYLCASSGRTSGGETQYFGPGTRLLVL.

This clonotype was picked up one time. The J gene is TRBJ1-1, the V gene TRBV7-9; a weak D match, TRBD1 (6 bases). Trimming took off 5 bases at V and 1 base at J, with 14 bases between the two ends. CDR1 SEHNR and CDR2 FQNEAQ come from the germline V gene (reference sequence). The CDR3 runs 15 residues. CDR3 in amino acids: CASSPYRAENTEAFF. The CDR3 coding sequence is TGTGCCAGCAGCCCGTACAGGGCTGAGAACACTGAAGCTTTCTTT.

V is TRBV4-1 and J is TRBJ2-5, with 8 bases lining up with TRBD1. V lost 3 bases and J lost 8; bases outside the gene matches: 17. Looked up from germline, CDR1 is MGHRA and CDR2 is YSYEKL. The CDR3 loop spans 17 amino acids. CDR3 in DNA: TGCGCCAGCAGCCACGGACAGGGAATAAAGGGCGGAGAAACCCAGTACTTC. Protein sequence: CASSHGQGIKGGETQYF.

In this sample, this clonotype turned up a few times. The chain couples TRBV28 to TRBJ2-5, with TRBD2 matching 10 bases. Germline V gives CDR1 MDHEN, CDR2 SYDVKM. The CDR3 sequence is 15 residues long. J gave up 5 bases and V 6 bases, and 9 bases lay outside the gene matches. The CDR3 loop is CASREVAGGRETQYF. The CDR3 nucleotides are TGTGCCAGCAGGGAGGTAGCGGGAGGTCGGGAGACCCAGTACTTC.

This clonotype has a handful of counts. The rearrangement links TRBV6-2 or TRBV6-3 to TRBJ2-5; D gene unclear. The germline gives CDR1 MNHEY, CDR2 SVGEGT. V was clipped by 6 bases and J by 5 bases, with 13 bases between them. CDR3 length: 13 amino acids. CDR3 in amino acids: CASSKVGTETQYF. Here the CDR3 DNA reads TGTGCCAGCAGCAAGGTTGGAACGGAGACCCAGTACTTC.

V and J are TRBV4-3 and TRBJ1-3; D ambiguous. The length of the CDR3 is 16 residues. V was trimmed by 6 bases and J by 0 bases, leaving 15 bases between them. Germline-derived CDR1 and CDR2 are LGHNA and YSLEER. CDR3 in DNA: TGCGCCAGCAGTCCTGGGTTAGGTCACTCTGGAAACACCATATATTTT. Amino acid sequence: CASSPGLGHSGNTIYF.

The chain has TRBV19 and TRBJ2-7; D is ambiguous. Germline V gives CDR1 LNHDA, CDR2 SQIVND (reference sequence). Trimming cost V 0 bases and J 3 bases, with 9 bases left between them. This CDR3 has 14 residues. The CDR3, as DNA: TGTGCCAGTAGTATAGATCCCGATAGCTACGAGCAGTACTTC. Protein: CASSIDPDSYEQYF.

This chain uses TRBV20-1 with TRBJ2-7; D is perhaps TRBD2 (5 bases). CDR3 size: 12 residues. The germline V gene encodes CDR1 DFQATT and CDR2 SNEGSKA (reference sequence). The germline V and J ends were trimmed by 6 bases and 7 bases, with 16 bases remaining between them. CDR3 in amino acids: CSAVLGAWEQYF. The CDR3 bases are TGCAGTGCCGTCTTGGGAGCTTGGGAGCAGTACTTC.

This chain joins TRBV27 and TRBJ2-2; 7 positions match TRBD2. V lost 4 bases and J lost 6; bases outside the gene matches: 2. The germline V gene encodes CDR1 MNHEY and CDR2 SMNVEV (reference sequence). The CDR3 is 13 residues long. The CDR3 DNA is TGTGCCAGCAGTTATGGGGGGGCCGGGGAGCTGTTTTTT. This codes for CASSYGGAGELFF.

V gene TRBV7-9 combines with J gene TRBJ1-2; TRBD1 is a possible D gene (5 bases). V was shortened by 4 bases and J by 8 bases, with 11 bases between the two germline ends. The CDR3 has 12 residues. In germline, CDR1 is SEHNR, CDR2 FQNEAQ (reference sequence). CDR3 sequence reads: CASSWGGEGYTF. DNA of the CDR3: TGTGCCAGCAGCTGGGGAGGGGAAGGCTACACCTTC.

This chain links TRBV20-1 with TRBJ2-7; no firm D call. The CDR3 runs to 14 residues. The germline gives CDR1 DFQATT, CDR2 SNEGSKA (reference sequence). V was clipped by 1 base and J by 2 bases, with 12 bases between them. The CDR3 spells CSARVGQAPYEQYF. The CDR3, as DNA: TGCAGTGCTAGAGTAGGGCAGGCCCCCTACGAGCAGTACTTC.

CDR3 DNA sequence: TGTGCCAGTAGTACCCGGACTAGCGGCCAAGAGACCCAGTACTTC. It is translated as CASSTRTSGQETQYF. The chain joins TRBV19 to TRBJ2-5; 10 nucleotides agree with TRBD2. Per germline, CDR1 LNHDA and CDR2 SQIVND (reference sequence). Trimming took 4 bases from V and 1 from J; bases not matched to a gene: 3. The CDR3 runs 15 residues.

This clonotype was counted a few times. This chain uses TRBV15 with TRBJ2-6; the match to TRBD2 covers 8 bases. This CDR3 has 14 amino acids. Germline assignment: CDR1 LNHNV and CDR2 YYDKDF (reference sequence). After removal of 9 bases from V and 2 bases from J, the junction contained 3 bases not matched to a gene. The CDR3 is CATSGVPGANVLTF. The CDR3 DNA sequence: TGTGCCACTAGCGGGGTCCCTGGGGCCAACGTCCTGACTTTC.

The chain is built from TRBV5-1 and TRBJ2-7; 7 bases are a match to TRBD1. The CDR3 is 16 amino acids. The V segment lost 4 bases and the J segment 3 bases; nucleotides outside the gene matches: 13. The germline V gene has CDR1 SGHRS and CDR2 YFSETQ. CDR3 in amino acids: CASSRSWDSPYYEQYF. In DNA, the CDR3 is TGCGCCAGCAGCCGAAGCTGGGACAGCCCCTACTACGAGCAGTACTTC.

V usage is TRBV29-1 and J usage is TRBJ2-7; 8 bases line up with TRBD2. This CDR3 is built from 15 residues. V dropped 6 bases and J dropped 7; count of bases not matched to a gene: 17. CDR1 is SQVTM and CDR2 is ANQGSEA in the germline V gene. CDR3 region: CSVVHMGGLAIEQYF. CDR3 nucleotide sequence: TGCAGCGTCGTGCATATGGGAGGACTAGCAATAGAGCAGTACTTC.

The chain joins TRBV20-1 to TRBJ1-4, with TRBD1 matching over 7 bases. The CDR3 totals 14 residues. The V gene end was trimmed by 0 bases and the J gene end by 13 bases; junction bases not matched to a gene: 11. Per the germline V gene, CDR1 is DFQATT and CDR2 is SNEGSKA (reference sequence). The CDR3, as DNA: TGCAGTGCTAGAGAAGGCCAGGGGGTGGATACACTGTTTTTT. As protein: CSAREGQGVDTLFF.

The chain links TRBV7-9 to TRBJ2-1, with D maybe TRBD2 (6 bases). Germline V gene lookup returns CDR1 SEHNR and CDR2 FQNEAQ (reference sequence). The CDR3 runs to 16 residues. V dropped 5 bases and J dropped 2 bases, with 16 bases sitting between them. This CDR3 reads CASSPRDSVTYNEQFF. CDR3 sequence (DNA): TGTGCCAGCAGCCCTCGGGACTCTGTTACCTACAATGAGCAGTTCTTC.

In its sample, this clonotype was seen a few times. This chain uses TRBV29-1 with TRBJ2-5, with D possibly TRBD1 on 6 matching bases. The tail of the sequence fits TRBJ2-7 better, so the J call may be wrong. The CDR3 length is 13 residues. Germline V gives CDR1 SQVTM, CDR2 ANQGSEA. The CDR3 DNA is TGCAGCGTTGTGACAGGTGTCTCCTACGAGCAGTACTTC. Translated, it gives CSVVTGVSYEQYF.